This T cell receptor (beta chain) stems from a study of T cell changes during pregnancy in multiple sclerosis. Profiled with immunoSEQ multiplex PCR; TCRdb holds only in-frame clones, not every one. Of around 80,000 clones listed, about 91% are singletons. The germline gives CDR1 MNHEY, CDR2 SMNVEV (reference sequence). The CDR3 contains 17 residues. The ends lost 4 bases at V and 4 bases at J; junction bases unmatched: 10. Sequencing was performed on peripheral blood, taken before pregnancy. The clonotype was recovered from a female donor with multiple sclerosis, enrolled in a pregnancy study. This chain connects TRBV27 to TRBJ2-2; 9 bases fit TRBD1. The CDR3 loop reads CASSSERTGEGTGELFF. The CDR3, as DNA: TGTGCCAGCAGTTCTGAACGGACAGGGGAAGGCACCGGGGAGCTGTTTTTT.